This T cell receptor (beta chain) was obtained from a study of cytomegalovirus exposure and HLA in healthy donors (dated 2017 in TCRdb). Turning to the overall study: An earlier analysis of some 550 of the donors reported approximately 300 Gb of sequence data and 117 million unique TCR beta sequences from some 180 million T cells. To predict cytomegalovirus infection status, the study combined high-throughput TCR immunosequencing, statistical association of individual TCRs with disease status, and machine learning. On average, 235,054 unique TCR beta nucleotide sequences were sequenced per donor among some 430 genotyped donors of the cohort, with roughly 18% of those sequences being non-productive. The aim of the study was to test whether cataloging public T cell receptors could identify signatures of past pathogen exposure. Along with the approximately 670-subject first cohort, a separate validation cohort of over 90 different subjects was used. The study profiled the T cell repertoires of 666 subjects by immunosequencing and related them to cytomegalovirus serostatus. A later analysis re-analyzed previously published TCR beta repertoires from hundreds of donors and added high-resolution HLA genotyping to study TCR occurrence patterns. Every repertoire in the discovery cohort had been generated on one and the same sequencing platform. Roughly 300 gigabases of sequencing data and 70 million to 100 million unique TCR sequences were included in an early release covering roughly 700 HLA-typed donors. Among the approximately 400 genotyped donors, around 81% belonged to the genetic ancestry cluster associated with self-reported Caucasian donors. Donor age, sex, ethnicity and CMV serostatus were collected together with the repertoire data. A handful of DR-DQ haplotypes were handled as single units for association and clustering because linkage in the cohort was strong. Both class I and class II loci were covered by HLA typing, at four-digit resolution. In an earlier analysis of around 540 of the donors, high-throughput TCR beta sequencing was used to judge whether each TCR beta V gene segment behaved as functional or pseudogenic. In a later genetic analysis, genome-wide SNP genotypes for about three fifths of the roughly 670 donors were used, and that subset was treated as a discovery cohort. Typing coverage differed by locus: A, B, C, DRB1 and DQB1 were typed in roughly 620-630 donors, DQA1 in approximately 520, DPA1 in 606, and DPB1 in about 450. In the later analysis, no new phenotypic data were used to find candidate immune exposures; instead, reliance was placed on TCR beta sequences and their occurrence across donors.

The cohort comprised hundreds of healthy bone marrow donors. Cohort members were all nominally healthy when sampled, although unrecorded immune exposures were likely present. The donor tested CMV seronegative and was one of the 352 seronegative cohort members. Each donor provided a peripheral blood sample, and peripheral blood mononuclear cells were used for TCR beta sequencing. The Qiagen DNeasy Blood Extraction Kit was used to extract genomic DNA from the blood cell samples. To prepare the library, the immunoSEQ multiplex PCR assay was applied. A mixture of 60 forward primers for TCR Vbeta segments and 13 reverse primers for TCR Jbeta segments was used in the multiplex PCR. A multiplex PCR assay on genomic DNA amplified the CDR3 region of rearranged TCR beta genes. On the Illumina HiSeq System, the amplified TCR beta libraries were sequenced as 87-base-pair reads. The original methods were these. Across the 500 to 850 repertoires, a later analysis counted tens of millions of unique TCR beta chains, around 11 million of which were shared by at least two donors. Raw reads were error-corrected and collapsed into unique sequences with a nearest-neighbor algorithm that merged closely related sequences to remove PCR and sequencing errors. Alignment of CDR3 sequences to IMGT reference sequences was used to assign V, D and J gene segments. For a sequence to be retained, a match of at least six nucleotides was required to both a V gene segment and a J gene segment. A rearrangement counted as productive if the CDR3 had no stop codons and remained in frame with V and J, and every other rearrangement counted as non-productive. Following IMGT convention, CDR3 was defined as the stretch from the second conserved V-encoded cysteine up to the conserved J-encoded phenylalanine. The earlier analysis of about 610 of the donors excluded sequences that lacked an unambiguous match to a single V gene segment. An earlier analysis of 500 to 600 of the donors classified V segments as functional when productive rearrangements were above 56.7% and as segregating when the standard deviation between donors was above 5%. To diagnose cytomegalovirus status from the catalog of TCR beta chain sequences, a statistical classification framework was built. V and J gene assignment, in a later analysis, came from comparing TCR nucleotide sequences with IMGT/GENE-DB human TR gene sequences. In a later analysis, CDR3 sequences and most-parsimonious VDJ recombination scenarios were assigned using the TCRdist pipeline. In a later analysis, each TCR beta chain was defined by its CDR3 amino acid sequence together with its V-gene family, and reads lacking a unique V-gene family were excluded. As a way to deal with suspected cross-contamination and a sequencing artifact, a later analysis dropped 450 to 600 nucleotide sequences that were highly shared and had low generation probability. In a later analysis, a clonal expansion index was calculated for each public chain from normalized within-repertoire ranks of inferred template counts. In a later analysis, generation probabilities were computed with a VDJ recombination model fitted to out-of-frame rearrangements, and the resulting probabilities were checked against IGoR. Hypergeometric tests were used in a later analysis to score TCR-TCR, TCR-HLA and TCR-CMV co-occurrence, with a repertoire-size bias correction applied to the TCR pairs. A later analysis estimated false discovery rates by permuting HLA or CMV assignments 20 times. In a later analysis, co-occurring TCRs were grouped with DBSCAN, and TCRdist sequence similarity was added when clustering was performed within HLA-allele-positive subsets. Co-occurrence clustering excluded repertoires with fewer than 30,000 or more than 120,000 public chains, plus five with anomalous nucleotide sharing. TCRdb obtained this table from immuneACCESS and retained in-frame rearrangements with V and J assigned. These tables miss some clones; where compared with another copy, unresolved V genes account for less than half of the shortfall, and the remainder is unexplained. V, J and clone size were drawn from that table, and D and trimming were deduced from the DNA. Counted in this sample were 150,000 to 200,000 clones; 70% to 80% of them appeared once. Of the sample, around 14% falls within the top ten clones.

What the work shows at the level of the full study, not this receptor alone: A further reported finding was that TCR beta sequences accurately predicted the HLA-A and HLA-B alleles for most subjects in the first cohort. In a later analysis, several top co-occurrence clusters were reported to appear linked to parvovirus B19, influenza, CMV and Epstein-Barr virus. The study gave a list of under 200 TCR beta chains associated with cytomegalovirus. An association between a missense DCLRE1C variant and V-gene and J-gene trimming of TCR beta chains was found in a later genetic analysis and replicated in an independent cohort. HLA typing was unavailable for some donors at each locus, so association tests used only the typed subset. In a later analysis, most CMV-associated TCR beta chains were found to appear HLA-restricted, with HLA associations seemingly driven largely by CMV exposure. Presence/absence analyses assumed roughly uniform sequencing depth across donors, an assumption that may not hold. Compared with the roughly 710-donor mean, donors in an Asian-associated ancestry cluster had fewer N-insertions in productive TCRs, according to a later genetic analysis. This cohort had only TCR beta chains sequenced, and the lack of alpha or paired-chain data limited which features could be detected. Specific HLA alleles were associated with 15,000 to 20,000 TCR beta sequences at a false discovery rate of 0.05 in a later analysis. Correlated functional status among segregating V segments might reflect linkage disequilibrium, but an unknown experimental factor could not be ruled out. Immune exposure information for the cohort was limited to CMV serostatus. A group of highly shared sequence variants was considered likely to be a technical artifact of the sequencing pipeline. According to the authors, the approach could potentially be generalized to other disease states and immunological phenotypes. In an earlier analysis of some 540 of the donors, most TCR beta V segments appeared in productive rearrangements about 87% or about 30% of the time, broadly matching IMGT annotations. A later analysis found that TCR association rates varied across HLA loci, with DRB1 alleles showing the most associated TCRs and HLA-C alleles the fewest. In a later analysis, HLA-associated TCR beta chains showed more clonal expansion and lower generation probabilities than non-associated chains that were equally common. While some public TCRs were present in many individuals, most TCR sequences turned up only very rarely across donors. In both the original and validation cohorts, the classifier was reported to diagnose cytomegalovirus status with high specificity and sensitivity. Assigning TCR associations to individual alleles was difficult when HLA alleles, especially DR and DQ, strongly co-occurred. The earlier analysis of some 540 of the donors excluded approximately 15 rarely observed V segments, including chromosome 9 orphons, because counts were too low. A few of the identified cytomegalovirus-associated TCR beta chains were confirmed in vitro to be specific for cytomegalovirus antigens. The 87-base-pair reads could not distinguish some IMGT-functional V segments, including TRBV6-2 and TRBV6-3, so those segments were excluded.

A note on this clone: Its antigen remains undetermined. Qualities for individual bases were not recorded, and no much larger clone is one base off.

The junction shows trimming of 8 bases on V and 3 bases on J, plus 20 bases between the germline ends. From the germline V gene (reference sequence), CDR1 is LNHDA and CDR2 is SQIVND. The CDR3 starts with the cysteine, ends with the phenylalanine, and has 16 residues. The only DNA kept is the CDR3, 48 bases in frame from the first base. This sequence originates from a woman aged 40-49 years in good health and CMV-seronegative. The V and J segments used are TRBV19 and TRBJ2-4; no confident D gene assignment can be made. Sequencing used PBMCs. The nucleotides are TGTGCCAGTTCCCGATCTCTCTTAGCCAGCAAAAACATTCAGTACTTC. This encodes CASSRSLLASKNIQYF.